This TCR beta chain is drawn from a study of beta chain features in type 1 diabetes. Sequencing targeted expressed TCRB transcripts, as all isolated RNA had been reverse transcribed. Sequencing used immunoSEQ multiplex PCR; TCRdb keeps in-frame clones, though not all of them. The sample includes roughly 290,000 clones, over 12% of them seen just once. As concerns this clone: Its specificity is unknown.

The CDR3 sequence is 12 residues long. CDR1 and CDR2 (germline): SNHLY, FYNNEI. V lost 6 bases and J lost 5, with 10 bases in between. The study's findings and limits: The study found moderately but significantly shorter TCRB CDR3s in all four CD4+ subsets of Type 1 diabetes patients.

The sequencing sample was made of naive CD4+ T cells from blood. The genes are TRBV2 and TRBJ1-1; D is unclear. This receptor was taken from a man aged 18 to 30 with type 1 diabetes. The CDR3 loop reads CASSVTVTEAFF. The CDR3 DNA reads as TGTGCCAGCAGCGTAACAGTGACTGAAGCTTTCTTT.